This T cell receptor beta chain was sequenced in a study of blood T cell repertoires in COVID-19. V was cut by 5 bases and J by 6 bases, with 17 bases left in between. The CDR3 sequence is 15 residues long. Germline V lookup: CDR1 MNHEY, CDR2 SMNVEV (reference sequence). A single count supports this clone. The protocol was immunoSEQ multiplex PCR, while the TCRdb copy is restricted to in-frame clones and leaves out a portion. Among 130,000 or so clones listed, around 88% were seen once. The chain employs TRBV27 and TRBJ2-4; D is unclear. The source is a man between 60 and 70 years old with COVID-19, enrolled during active disease. The sample consisted of peripheral blood. This chain's CDR3 is CASSAQLPPPNIQYF. CDR3 DNA: TGTGCCAGCAGTGCCCAGTTACCCCCGCCAAACATTCAGTACTTC.